This T cell receptor (beta chain) was sequenced during a study of CD8 T cells in Susac syndrome. Turning to the study itself: Patients with Susac syndrome who were sequenced included over five with active disease and fewer than 10 in remission.

Between the trimmed V and J ends, which lost 7 bases and 0 bases, there was a span of 9 bases. This CDR3 contains 13 residues. Germline V gene sequence: CDR1 SQVTM, CDR2 ANQGSEA. After extraction with the RNeasy kit, about 0.45 to 1 ug of the RNA was reverse transcribed using random hexamers. TCR beta CDR3 was amplified by immunoSEQ multiplex PCR. This amplification extended across 54 Vbeta and 13 Jbeta segments. TCRdb fed the immunoSEQ multiplex PCR reads into MiXCR, producing one record per CDR3 protein. The sample has about 180,000 distinct CDR3 sequences; roughly 94% are singletons. The patients with Susac syndrome satisfied recently defined diagnostic criteria for either definite or probable disease.

The sequenced sample was CD4+ T cells from PBMCs. The gene calls are TRBV29-1 and TRBJ1-4; unclear D gene. The clonotype comes from a human donor with Susac syndrome. In nucleotides, the CDR3 is TGCAGCGCCCACAGTTCAACTAATGAAAAACTGTTTTTT. Translation gives CSAHSSTNEKLFF.